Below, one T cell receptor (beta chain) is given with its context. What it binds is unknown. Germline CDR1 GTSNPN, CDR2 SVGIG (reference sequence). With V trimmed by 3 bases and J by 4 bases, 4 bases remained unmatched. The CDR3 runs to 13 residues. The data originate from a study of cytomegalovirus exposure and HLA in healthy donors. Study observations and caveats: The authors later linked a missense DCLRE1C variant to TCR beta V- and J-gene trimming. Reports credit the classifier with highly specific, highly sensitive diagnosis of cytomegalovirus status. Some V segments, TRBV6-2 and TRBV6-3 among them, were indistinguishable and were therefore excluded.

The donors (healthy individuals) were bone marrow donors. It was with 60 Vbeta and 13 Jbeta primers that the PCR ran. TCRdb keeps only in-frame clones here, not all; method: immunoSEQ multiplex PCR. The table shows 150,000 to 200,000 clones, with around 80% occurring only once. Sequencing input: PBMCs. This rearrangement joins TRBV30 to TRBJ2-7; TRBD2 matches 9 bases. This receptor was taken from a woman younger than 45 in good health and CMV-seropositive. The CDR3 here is CAWRTSGGYEQYF. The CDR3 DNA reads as TGTGCCTGGAGGACTAGCGGCGGGTACGAGCAGTACTTC.